The entry below describes one T cell receptor (beta chain). Its antigen target is currently unknown. Base-call qualities are not available, and no considerably larger clone is one nucleotide away. This sample is drawn from a study of T-cell memory formation after mild COVID-19 (dated by TCRdb to 2020 to 2023). Some background on the complete study: TCR sequence clusters from the two donors were found to be largely donor specific. In a couple of donors, T-cell clones that expanded and contracted after mild COVID-19 were followed by sequencing TCRalpha and TCRbeta repertoires longitudinally. Two young, previously healthy adult volunteers, one female and one male, were included in the cohort.

PBMCs were isolated by Ficoll-Paque density gradient centrifugation. Relative to germline, V is 5 bases shorter and J is 2 bases shorter, with 17 bases between their ends. The CDR3 runs 16 residues from the cysteine to the phenylalanine. Here the CDR3 DNA is all that survives: 48 bases in frame from base 1. CDR1 and CDR2, looked up from the germline V gene, are SGHVS and FQNEAQ. TCRdb lists the instrument as Illumina NovaSeq 6000. cDNA libraries for TCRalpha and TCRbeta were prepared by 5'RACE using constant-segment primers, with sample barcodes and unique molecular identifiers added. RNA was extracted from every sample with Trizol reagent. Libraries were amplified in two PCR steps, with a second sample barcode and Illumina TruSeq adapters added in the second step. The libraries were sequenced on an Illumina NovaSeq using 2 x 150 bp paired-end reads. Under the source paper's analysis protocol: The reads were demultiplexed and collapsed into UMI-guided consensus sequences using migec v1.2.7. Using mixcr v2.1.11, the UMI consensuses were aligned to TRA and TRB V and J templates and assembled into clonotypes. Expanded or contracted clonotypes were those called significant by both edgeR and NoisET, with noise models trained on biological replicates. For edgeR calls, a false discovery rate-adjusted p below 0.01 and a log2 fold-change threshold of 1 were applied. PCA with hierarchical clustering of max-normalized trajectories of the 1000 most abundant clonotypes was used as exploratory dynamics analysis. The CD4 or CD8 phenotype of responding clones was assigned using the separately sequenced CD4+ and CD8+ repertoires. The public sequencing data were trimmed at Q25 with fastp and processed into clonotypes with MiXCR by TCRdb, which kept only in-frame beta chains. One record per CDR3 amino acid sequence lists the most common genes and DNA. The V and J calls were not made by the authors but by TCRdb's processing. This sample is represented by approximately 500,000 distinct CDR3 sequences; roughly 25% of them were singletons. The ten largest clones capture about 12% of the sample.

What the study reported, not specific to this receptor: SARS-CoV-2 specificity was not confirmed for the second-wave clones peaking on day 37. The study covered only a couple of mild cases, and larger cohorts including severe cases with pre-infection samples were considered necessary. Clones that contracted from day 15 to 85 showed balanced CD4/CD8 phenotypes, whereas a second wave of clones that expanded from day 15 to 37 leaned towards CD4+. Contracting CD4+ clones were found mainly in CM and EM memory subsets, while CD8+ clones were enriched in EMRA. Some responding clones were detected in pre-infection memory, which suggested that pre-existing cross-reactive memory T cells had joined the SARS-CoV-2 response.

Recombination linked TRBV7-8 to TRBJ2-3; perhaps TRBD2 is the D gene, with 6 bases matching. The receptor was isolated from an adult woman who had mild COVID-19 (a few samples of this study predate the infection). The sample titles of this study are shuffled in the database, so cell type and time point are left out; the donor was told from shared clones. Sequencing was done on a sample of PBMCs or a T cell subset sorted from them (not recorded which). This receptor has the CDR3 CASSPRPGLNTDTQYF. The DNA sequence is as follows: TGTGCCAGCAGCCCTAGACCGGGACTCAACACAGATACGCAGTATTTT.